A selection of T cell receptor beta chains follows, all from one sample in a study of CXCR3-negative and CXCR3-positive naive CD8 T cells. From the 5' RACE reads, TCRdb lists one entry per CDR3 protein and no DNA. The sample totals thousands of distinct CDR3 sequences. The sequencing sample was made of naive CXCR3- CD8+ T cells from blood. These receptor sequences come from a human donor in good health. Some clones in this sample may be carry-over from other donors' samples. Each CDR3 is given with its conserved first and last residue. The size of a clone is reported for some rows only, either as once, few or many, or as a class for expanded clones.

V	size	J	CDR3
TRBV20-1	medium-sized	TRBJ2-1	CSARGTVHSYNEQFF
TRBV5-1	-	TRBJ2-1	CASSPTSYNEQFF
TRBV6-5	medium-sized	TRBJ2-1	CASSYSAGLYNEQFF
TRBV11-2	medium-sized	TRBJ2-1	CASRYSVGGSSYNEQFF
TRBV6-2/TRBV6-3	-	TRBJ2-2	CASRRLAGGGTGELFF
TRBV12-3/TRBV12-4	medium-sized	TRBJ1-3	CASSPTGDYTIYF
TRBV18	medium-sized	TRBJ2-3	CASSNLGGGTDTQYF
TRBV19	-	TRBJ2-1	CSSSNPGTGYNEQFF
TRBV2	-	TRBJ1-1	CASSEDQGDPEAFF
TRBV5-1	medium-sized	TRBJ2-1	CASSTTSGSSYNEQFF
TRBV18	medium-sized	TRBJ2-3	CASSHSDTLFTDTQYF
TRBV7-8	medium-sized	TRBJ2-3	CASSLESRELDTQYF
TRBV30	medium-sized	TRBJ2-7	CAWSPLGRGGYEQYF
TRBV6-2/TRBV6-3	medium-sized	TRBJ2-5	CASSYPGLAERGTQYF
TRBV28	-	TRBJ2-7	CASDSRGSYEQYF
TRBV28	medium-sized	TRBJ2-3	CASSPMKGLAGVKDTQYF
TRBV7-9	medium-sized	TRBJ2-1	CASSLTRQGRGTFSYNEQFF
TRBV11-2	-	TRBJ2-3	CASSLLGDTQYF
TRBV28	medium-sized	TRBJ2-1	CASRQGGILFNEQFF
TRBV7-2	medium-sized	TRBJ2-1	CASSATSGRDYNEQFF
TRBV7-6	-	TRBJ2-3	CASSPSSGTLQNTQYF
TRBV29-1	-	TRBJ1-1	CSVDQTGGTEAFF
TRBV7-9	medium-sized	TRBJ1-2	CASSSFSSDGNYGYTF
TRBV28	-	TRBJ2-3	CASSLEGDTQYF